What follows describes a single TCR beta chain. These data originate in a study of shared clonotypes between healthy human individuals. TCRdb keeps only in-frame clones here, not all; method: immunoSEQ multiplex PCR. The table records approximately 710,000 clones, 90% of them present only once. Trimming took 2 bases from V and 8 from J, leaving 21 bases between them. The CDR3 has 16 residues. Germline lookup yields CDR1 MGHDK and CDR2 SYGVNS. Sequenced sample: memory CD8+ T cells from PBMCs. Specified subset: CD45RO+ cells pooled with CCR7-negative TemRA cells. This rearrangement joins TRBV25-1 to TRBJ1-2; D is perhaps TRBD1 (5 bases). This clonotype originated in a young man in good health. Some clones in this sample may be carry-over from other donors' samples. The CDR3 DNA reads TGTGCCAGCAGTGAAAGGGTTAACAGAGGGGTCTGGGGCTACACCTTC. It yields the protein CASSERVNRGVWGYTF.